This T cell receptor beta chain appears in the sequencing data of a study of regulatory T cells in long-lasting Graves disease (dated by TCRdb to 2020 to 2022). With respect to the entire study: In the newly diagnosed Graves' disease group, patients had been taking antithyroid drugs for less than 3 months. A total of 33 samples underwent TCR sequencing, from about 13 patients with persistent Graves' disease and 20 patients with newly diagnosed Graves' disease. The study was conducted in China and was registered as a clinical trial. Patients with persistent Graves' disease were compared with patients with newly diagnosed Graves' disease using TCR sequencing and RNA sequencing of peripheral blood. The full study reports these points: Patients with persistent disease shared more public clonotypes (about 2,700) than newly diagnosed patients did (966). Sequencing and analysis were restricted to the TCR beta chain. Because the primary lesion, thyroid tissue, could not be accessed, the study looked at peripheral blood alone. Persistent Graves' disease patients showed lower TCR Shannon entropy and fewer highly expanded clones than newly diagnosed patients, suggesting clonal expansion. As a limitation, the authors acknowledged that the small sample size may reduce accuracy. Preferential use of TRBV28, TRBJ1-2 and TRBJ2-5 was observed in persistent disease, whereas TRBV20-1 and TRBJ2-1 were favored in newly diagnosed disease.

Per the publication, the time point label means: newly diagnosed GD, antithyroid drugs for less than 3 months. For both TCR sequencing and RNA sequencing, RNA was extracted from PBMCs using TRIzol. The diagnosis of Graves' disease was made according to American Thyroid Association guidelines. Patients for the study were recruited at an endocrinology department in Xi'an, China. From each patient, about 9 milliliters of peripheral blood was collected into an EDTA anticoagulant tube. Ficoll Paque Plus density gradient separation was used to isolate PBMCs, and no further T cell sorting was performed. An Agilent 2100 Bioanalyzer and agarose gel were used to check RNA quality, and a NanoDrop 2000 was used to measure RNA concentration. Libraries were constructed by multiplex PCR. Sequencing took place on an Illumina HiSeq 4000. To build TCR beta libraries, CDR3 regions were amplified by Arm-PCR using iRepertoire HTBI primers. Before sequencing, the PCR products went through gel purification. The paper's data handling went like this. Gene usage analysis of CDR3 amino acid clonotypes used the 50 to 70 TRBV and about 13 TRBJ segments found across samples. Filtered high-quality paired reads were merged into contigs using COPE and FqMerger. BLAST was used to align contigs to the IMGT TRBV, TRBD and TRBJ reference genes, and CDR3 was defined following IMGT. Clonotypes above 0.1% frequency were classified as highly expanded clones. Repertoire diversity was measured by Shannon entropy, and V-J evenness by the Gini coefficient. Public clonotypes were defined as clonotypes shared by more than one individual. TCRdb took the public reads, trimmed them with fastp at Q25, ran MiXCR for clone calling and kept in-frame beta chains. Each entry merges the rows of one CDR3 protein and shows their most common DNA and genes. These V and J calls rely on TCRdb rather than the paper's analysis. The sample includes approximately 400,000 distinct CDR3 sequences, with around 14% observed a single time. Of the sample, around 15% falls within the top ten clones.

This clonotype was seen repeatedly, ten times or more. Its antigen specificity is not known. No qualities accompany the bases; no much larger clone lies one base away. Its CDR3 holds 15 amino acids, cysteine through phenylalanine. Only CDR3 DNA remains: 45 bases, in frame from the first base. The V end loses 2 bases and the J end loses 1 base, and a stretch of 10 bases separates them. The germline V gene sets CDR1 to MGHRA and CDR2 to YSYEKL. These data were also reused for a study on T cells in Graves' hyperthyroidism and ophthalmopathy. Drawing on the second study: Graves' hyperthyroidism was defined as stable when no progression to ophthalmopathy occurred over 18 months of follow-up. The hyperthyroidism patients were between 18 and 65 years old and newly diagnosed, with a disease duration of less than 2 months. Patients with uncontrolled infections, other autoimmune diseases, pregnancy or lactation were excluded. Clinical symptoms, serum thyroxine and TRAb, thyroid ultrasound, and orbital computed tomography formed the basis for the diagnoses. A first-round RT-PCR of the TCR CDR3 used the HTBI primer set with the Qiagen OneStep RT-PCR kit. Most expanded thyroid clonotypes (frequency above 0.001) were also detected in blood, suggesting blood repertoires may reflect thyroid immune responses. A model built on a 13 V-J signature distinguished ophthalmopathy from stable hyperthyroidism, reaching 87.88% sensitivity and about 81% specificity in cross-validation and 80%/75% in testing. In validation, the model predicted progression to ophthalmopathy with around 71% sensitivity and around 72% specificity, a median of around six months before onset. TCR V-J signatures able to tell the groups apart were searched for in a discovery cohort of approximately 95 patients, of whom approximately 40 had Graves' ophthalmopathy and some 60 had stable Graves' hyperthyroidism. Whether ophthalmopathy could be predicted prospectively was tested in an independent validation cohort made up of approximately 19 hyperthyroidism patients plus 17 patients who later progressed to ophthalmopathy. The roughly 91 discovery patients were randomly split 7:3 into training and test sets. Thyroid tissue and blood T-cell repertoires from over 5 Graves' hyperthyroidism patients were also compared in the study. Once sampling was done, hyperthyroidism patients were given methimazole at a starting dose of 30 mg daily, whereas ophthalmopathy patients were given high-dose intravenous methylprednisolone. Libraries were constructed in a second round of multiplex PCR, after which size selection and purification were carried out. Paired-end sequencing of the libraries was performed with 100 bp reads on an Illumina HiSeq2000. SOAPnuke was used to process the raw data, removing reads that contained adapters or uncalled bases, had a mean Phred below 15, or lacked an exact match to the constant primer or identifier. High-quality paired reads were merged using COPE v1.2.5, and each unique nucleotide sequence was defined as a clonotype. MiTCR v1.1 was used to align clonotypes to the IMGT TRBV, TRBD and TRBJ reference segments. The analysis was restricted to V-J combinations with a frequency above 0.0001, which together covered 99% to 99.2% of the repertoires. A TCS score was defined as the ratio of F50 (clonal expansion) to E x V (chaos), with BLOSUM62-based TCRdist applied between CDR3 peptides within each V-J. Welch's t-statistics and random forest reduced some 510 V-J features to about 13, which were used in a naive Bayes classifier (R e1071). Sample size was not statistically predetermined, and blinding of investigators to group allocation was not performed. According to the paper, TCR Vbeta CDR3 sequencing was carried out on approximately 140 peripheral blood samples, which came from some 41 ophthalmopathy, some 73 hyperthyroidism and roughly 17 progressor patients.

Recombination joined TRBV4-1 with TRBJ2-3, and perhaps TRBD1 as D gene, on 6 matching bases. The TCR was taken from a woman aged 25 to 39 with Graves disease. Donor details come from another sample of the same person, matched by shared clones. The sequenced sample was peripheral blood mononuclear cells (PBMCs), obtained at new diagnosis, from a patient treated with antithyroid drugs. The bases are TGCGCCAGCAGCCAACCGACAGGACGCACAGATACGCAGTATTTT. This codes for CASSQPTGRTDTQYF.